This T cell receptor beta chain emerged from a study of T-cell reconstitution after alpha-beta-depleted transplantation in children. Germline values: CDR1 SQVTM, CDR2 ANQGSEA. J was trimmed by 5 bases and V by 7 bases; bases with no gene match: 4. The CDR3 consists of 12 residues. Unique molecular identifiers were incorporated into the prepared TCRbeta library. TCRdb re-called the PCR reads with MiXCR, one entry per CDR3 protein. Among roughly 200,000 distinct CDR3 sequences listed, roughly 6.8% were seen once. This clonotype was recorded only once. The sequencing here drew on PBMCs from the stem cell graft donor, taken from the stem cell graft. The sequence came from a human donor who donated a stem cell graft to a child with Wiskott-Aldrich syndrome. The chain couples TRBV29-1 to TRBJ2-7; 11 nucleotides match TRBD1. As DNA, the CDR3 is TGCAGCGGGGGACAGGGGGAACACGAGCAGTACTTC. Translated, it gives CSGGQGEHEQYF.